At least ten counts were recorded for the clone carrying this TCR beta chain. The antigen remains unidentified. This sample was taken from a study of CD8 T cells in ankylosing spondylitis. The study's findings and limits: Typical of ankylosing spondylitis blood, it appeared, was a TCR beta motif of about eight highly homologous variants. It was reported that disease-linked clones were significantly enriched in matched ankylosing spondylitis synovial fluid.

The CDR3 is made up of 14 amino acids. V dropped 3 bases and J dropped 0 bases, with 8 bases sitting between them. Quantitative molecular-barcoded 5'-RACE generated the TCR beta libraries. TCRdb redid the calling of the 5' RACE reads with MiXCR, one entry per CDR3 protein. This sample has approximately 220,000 distinct CDR3 sequences, with roughly 24% found just once. Sequenced: blood, either unsorted or a sorted T cell fraction (not recorded which). The TCR comes from a male donor with ankylosing spondylitis or in good health (not recorded which). V and J are TRBV12-3 or TRBV12-4 and TRBJ1-1; no definite D call. CDR3 DNA: TGTGCCAGCAGTTTTGCAGAAATGAACACTGAAGCTTTCTTT. This codes for CASSFAEMNTEAFF.